This TCR beta chain is from a study of somatic mutations in cytotoxic T cells in rheumatoid arthritis. Study-level information: Certain V beta antibody-stained T-cell populations, V beta1+ cells sequenced for TCRB among them, were flow-sorted to nearly 100% purity.

Germline lookup yields CDR1 SGHTA and CDR2 FQGNSA. The V and J ends lost 0 bases and 9 bases, in that order; junction bases with no gene match: 7. The CDR3 is made up of 14 amino acids. Broader study findings: Among 65 to 75 patients, 8 showed a largest CD8+ clone that surpassed 20% of CD8+ cells.

The assay was immunoSEQ multiplex PCR, and TCRdb's table has in-frame clones only and misses some. This sample carries around 2,900 clones, roughly 92% of them seen once, and the ten largest clones take about 15%. Comments on this clone: Its antigen remains unknown.

The sample was CD8+ T cells sorted from blood. This receptor was obtained from a woman aged 18-29 years with rheumatoid arthritis. The chain recombines TRBV7-2 with TRBJ1-1, with 7 bases that match TRBD1. CDR3 sequence (DNA): TGTGCCAGCAGCTTAGCGCACGGGACAGCCCAAGCTTTCTTT. Translated, it gives CASSLAHGTAQAFF.